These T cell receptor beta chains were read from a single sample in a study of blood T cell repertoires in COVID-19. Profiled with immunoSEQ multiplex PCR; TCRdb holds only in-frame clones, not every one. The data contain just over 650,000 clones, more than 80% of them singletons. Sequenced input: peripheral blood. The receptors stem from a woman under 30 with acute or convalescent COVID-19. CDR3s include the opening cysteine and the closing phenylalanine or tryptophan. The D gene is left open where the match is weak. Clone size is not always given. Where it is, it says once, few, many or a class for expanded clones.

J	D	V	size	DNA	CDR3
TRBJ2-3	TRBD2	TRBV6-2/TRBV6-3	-	TGTGCCAGCAGTTACGCCCTCGGGGCTAGCGGGACAGATACGCAGTATTTT	CASSYALGASGTDTQYF
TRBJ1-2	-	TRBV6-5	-	TGTGCCAGCAAAGTGACAGGCGTCCTGGGGGGCTACACCTTC	CASKVTGVLGGYTF
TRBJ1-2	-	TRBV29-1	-	TGCAGCGTAGCGACAGGAAGATTGGGCTACACCTTC	CSVATGRLGYTF
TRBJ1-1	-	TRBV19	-	TGTGCCAGTAGTACGACCAGTGGACACGCACGCACTGAAGCTTTCTTT	CASSTTSGHARTEAFF
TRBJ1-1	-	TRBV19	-	TGTGCACCTTATTCGCAGGCCCAGAACACTGAAGCTTTCTTT	CAPYSQAQNTEAFF
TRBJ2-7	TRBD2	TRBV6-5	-	TGTGCCAGCAGTTACTCGGGAGGGGAATACGAGCAGTACTTC	CASSYSGGEYEQYF
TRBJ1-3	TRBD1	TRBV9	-	TGTGCCAGCAGCGCTAGGGACAGCCCTTCTGGAAACACCATATATTTT	CASSARDSPSGNTIYF
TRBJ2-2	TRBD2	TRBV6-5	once	TGTGCCAGCAGTTACTCCGCGGGGGGAGTCACCGGGGAGCTGTTTTTT	CASSYSAGGVTGELFF
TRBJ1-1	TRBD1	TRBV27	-	TGTGCCAGCAGTTTAAGGGACAGGGTGAACACTGAAGCTTTCTTT	CASSLRDRVNTEAFF
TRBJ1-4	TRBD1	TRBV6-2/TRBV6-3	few	TGTGCCAGCAGTTACTTGGGACAGGGGGCTACGGCAACTAATGAAAAACTGTTTTTT	CASSYLGQGATATNEKLFF
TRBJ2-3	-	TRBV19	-	TGTGCCAGCAGCCCGGGAACCTACACAGATACGCAGTATTTT	CASSPGTYTDTQYF
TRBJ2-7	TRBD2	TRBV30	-	TGTGCGTCAGCTAGCGGGGGGGCCTACGAGCAGTACTTC	CASASGGAYEQYF
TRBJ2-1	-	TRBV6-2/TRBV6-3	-	TGTGCCAGCAGTTACGCGGGAAGGGTTCAGTTCTTC	CASSYAGRVQFF